This T cell receptor beta chain was sequenced during a study of cytotoxic CD8 clonotypes in ibrutinib-treated CLL. Across the whole study: IGHV unmutated 17 to 18; relapsed/refractory more than ten; treatment-naive some 14. Responses comprised about 24 partial and 2 complete; at median around 67 months, approximately 15 remained remitted and roughly 12 progressed.

TCRdb keeps only in-frame clones here, not all; method: immunoSEQ multiplex PCR. The data contain 85,000 or so clones, around 79% of them singletons. The CDR3 has 16 residues. Trimming took 0 bases from V and 4 from J; bases not matched to a gene: 6. The germline gives CDR1 SGHVS, CDR2 FNYEAQ. This sequence originates from a human donor with chronic lymphocytic leukemia. The chain recombines TRBV7-6 with TRBJ1-2; 9 bases agree with TRBD1. This specimen was PBMCs, taken after 12 months of ibrutinib treatment. CDR3 in amino acids: CASSLAPGQGLYGYTF. The CDR3 region has the DNA TGTGCCAGCAGCTTAGCGCCGGGACAGGGTCTCTATGGCTACACCTTC. The full variable domain, with the rest looked up from reference TRBV7-6 and TRBJ1-2, is GAGVSQSPRYKVTKRGQDVALRCDPISGHVSLYWYRQALGQGPEFLTYFNYEAQQDKSGLPNDRFSAERPEGSISTLTIQRTEQRDSAMYRCASSLAPGQGLYGYTFGSGTRLTVV.